The 5 T cell receptor beta chains below all came from one sample that was sequenced in a study of blood T cell repertoires in COVID-19. Clones were sequenced by immunoSEQ multiplex PCR, and TCRdb holds only the in-frame ones, with some missing. The sample lists 150,000 to 200,000 clones, over 80% occurring once. Sequencing was performed on peripheral blood. These receptors originate from a woman aged 50 to 60 with acute or convalescent COVID-19.

The chain is built from TRBV7-2 and TRBJ1-2; maybe TRBD1 (5 bases). Trimming took 6 bases from V and 6 from J, leaving 14 bases between them. Germline CDR1 is SGHTA and CDR2 is FQGNSA. The CDR3 spans 13 residues. The CDR3 sequence: CASRKAGDHGYTF. CDR3 nucleotides: TGTGCCAGCAGAAAGGCGGGGGACCATGGCTACACCTTC. Looking up the rest from reference TRBV7-2 and TRBJ1-2 gives the full variable domain: GAGVSQSPSNKVTEKGKDVELRCDPISGHTALYWYRQSLGQGLEFLIYFQGNSAPDKSGLPSDRFSAERTGGSVSTLTIQRTQQEDSAVYLCASRKAGDHGYTFGSGTRLTVV.

The chain recombines TRBV19 with TRBJ2-7, with TRBD1 matching 10 bases. V lost 10 bases and J lost 5; bases outside the gene matches: 5. Germline assignment: CDR1 LNHDA and CDR2 SQIVND (reference sequence). There are 12 residues in the CDR3. CDR3 sequence: CATKDRGDEQYF. The CDR3 coding sequence is TGTGCCACCAAGGACAGGGGGGACGAGCAGTACTTC.

V gene TRBV13 combines with J gene TRBJ1-1; no clear D gene. The V and J ends lost 5 bases and 1 base respectively, with 5 bases between them. This CDR3 comprises 12 residues. CDR1 is PRHDT and CDR2 is FYEKMQ in the germline V gene (reference sequence). The CDR3, as DNA: TGTGCCAGCAGCCCCAGGAACACTGAAGCTTTCTTT. This encodes CASSPRNTEAFF. Filled out from reference TRBV13 and TRBJ1-1, the complete variable domain reads AAGVIQSPRHLIKEKRETATLKCYPIPRHDTVYWYQQGPGQDPQFLISFYEKMQSDKGSIPDRFSAQQFSDYHSELNMSSLELGDSALYFCASSPRNTEAFFGQGTRLTVV.

The chain uses TRBV24-1 and TRBJ2-7; 7 bases map to TRBD1. This CDR3 contains 15 residues. Germline CDR1 is KGHDR and CDR2 is SFDVKD. Germline trimming cut 4 bases from V and 5 bases from J; bases unmatched to any gene: 10. CDR3 DNA: TGTGCCACCAGTGACCCTGCGACAGGGATCAACGAGCAGTACTTC. Its translation is CATSDPATGINEQYF.

The V call is TRBV7-9, the J call TRBJ1-3; unclear D gene. Germline CDR1 SEHNR, CDR2 FQNEAQ (reference sequence). The CDR3 consists of 17 residues. V was pared by 8 bases and J by 1 base, with 21 bases between. CDR3 region: CASAERVYSNSGNTIYF. In nucleotides, the CDR3 is TGTGCCAGCGCCGAGAGAGTTTACAGCAATTCTGGAAACACCATATATTTT.